This TCR beta chain was found in a study of response to subunit inactivated influenza vaccine. One entry per CDR3 protein results from TCRdb running MiXCR on the RT-PCR reads. The data contain almost 600,000 distinct CDR3 sequences, about 15% of them singletons. Whole-study results and caveats: T cells newly recruited by each seasonal influenza vaccination are few, the authors suggested.

This clonotype came up once. Its cognate antigen is unknown. V was shortened by 0 bases and J by 7 bases, with 13 bases between the two germline ends. Germline CDR1 is SEHNR and CDR2 is FQNEAQ (reference sequence). The CDR3 consists of 15 residues. This specimen was PBMCs from blood, taken about 12 days after vaccination. The sequence came from a man in his fifties who received an inactivated influenza vaccine. The J gene is TRBJ1-5, the V gene TRBV7-9; weak D call: TRBD1 (5 bases). CDR3 in DNA: TGTGCCAGCAGCTTAGCGGGGGACCGACTCCAGCCCCAGCATTTT. Its protein is CASSLAGDRLQPQHF.